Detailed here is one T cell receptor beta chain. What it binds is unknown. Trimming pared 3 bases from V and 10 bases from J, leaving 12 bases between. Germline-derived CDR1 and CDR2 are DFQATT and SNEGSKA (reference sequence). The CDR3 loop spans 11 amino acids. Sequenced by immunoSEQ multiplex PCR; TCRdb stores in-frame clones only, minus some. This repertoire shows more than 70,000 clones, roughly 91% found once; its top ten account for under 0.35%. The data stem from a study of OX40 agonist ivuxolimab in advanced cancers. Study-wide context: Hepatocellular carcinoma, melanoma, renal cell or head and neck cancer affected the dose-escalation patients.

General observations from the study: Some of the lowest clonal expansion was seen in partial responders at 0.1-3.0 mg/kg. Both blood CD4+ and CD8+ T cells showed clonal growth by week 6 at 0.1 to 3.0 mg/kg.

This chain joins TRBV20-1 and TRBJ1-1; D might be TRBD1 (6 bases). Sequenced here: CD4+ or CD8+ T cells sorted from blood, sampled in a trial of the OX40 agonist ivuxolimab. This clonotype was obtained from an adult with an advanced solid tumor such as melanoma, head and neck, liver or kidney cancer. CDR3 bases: TGCAGTGCTAGGACGGGGGCTGGAGCTTTCTTT. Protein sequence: CSARTGAGAFF.